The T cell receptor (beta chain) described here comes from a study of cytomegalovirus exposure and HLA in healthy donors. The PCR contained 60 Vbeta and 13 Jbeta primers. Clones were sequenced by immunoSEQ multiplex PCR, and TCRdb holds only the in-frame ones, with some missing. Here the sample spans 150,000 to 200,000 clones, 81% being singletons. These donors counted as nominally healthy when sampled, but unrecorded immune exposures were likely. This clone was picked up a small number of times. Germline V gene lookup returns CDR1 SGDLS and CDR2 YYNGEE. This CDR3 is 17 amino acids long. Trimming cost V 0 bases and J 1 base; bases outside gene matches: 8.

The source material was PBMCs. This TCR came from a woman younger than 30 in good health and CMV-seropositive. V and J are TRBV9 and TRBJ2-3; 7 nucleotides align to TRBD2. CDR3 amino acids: CASSVGASGGGTDTQYF. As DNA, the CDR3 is TGTGCCAGCAGCGTAGGGGCTAGCGGTGGGGGCACAGATACGCAGTATTTT. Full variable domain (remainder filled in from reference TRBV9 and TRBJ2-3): DSGVTQTPKHLITATGQRVTLRCSPRSGDLSVYWYQQSLDQGLQFLIQYYNGEERAKGNILERFSAQQFPDLHSELNLSSLELGDSALYFCASSVGASGGGTDTQYFGPGTRLTVL.